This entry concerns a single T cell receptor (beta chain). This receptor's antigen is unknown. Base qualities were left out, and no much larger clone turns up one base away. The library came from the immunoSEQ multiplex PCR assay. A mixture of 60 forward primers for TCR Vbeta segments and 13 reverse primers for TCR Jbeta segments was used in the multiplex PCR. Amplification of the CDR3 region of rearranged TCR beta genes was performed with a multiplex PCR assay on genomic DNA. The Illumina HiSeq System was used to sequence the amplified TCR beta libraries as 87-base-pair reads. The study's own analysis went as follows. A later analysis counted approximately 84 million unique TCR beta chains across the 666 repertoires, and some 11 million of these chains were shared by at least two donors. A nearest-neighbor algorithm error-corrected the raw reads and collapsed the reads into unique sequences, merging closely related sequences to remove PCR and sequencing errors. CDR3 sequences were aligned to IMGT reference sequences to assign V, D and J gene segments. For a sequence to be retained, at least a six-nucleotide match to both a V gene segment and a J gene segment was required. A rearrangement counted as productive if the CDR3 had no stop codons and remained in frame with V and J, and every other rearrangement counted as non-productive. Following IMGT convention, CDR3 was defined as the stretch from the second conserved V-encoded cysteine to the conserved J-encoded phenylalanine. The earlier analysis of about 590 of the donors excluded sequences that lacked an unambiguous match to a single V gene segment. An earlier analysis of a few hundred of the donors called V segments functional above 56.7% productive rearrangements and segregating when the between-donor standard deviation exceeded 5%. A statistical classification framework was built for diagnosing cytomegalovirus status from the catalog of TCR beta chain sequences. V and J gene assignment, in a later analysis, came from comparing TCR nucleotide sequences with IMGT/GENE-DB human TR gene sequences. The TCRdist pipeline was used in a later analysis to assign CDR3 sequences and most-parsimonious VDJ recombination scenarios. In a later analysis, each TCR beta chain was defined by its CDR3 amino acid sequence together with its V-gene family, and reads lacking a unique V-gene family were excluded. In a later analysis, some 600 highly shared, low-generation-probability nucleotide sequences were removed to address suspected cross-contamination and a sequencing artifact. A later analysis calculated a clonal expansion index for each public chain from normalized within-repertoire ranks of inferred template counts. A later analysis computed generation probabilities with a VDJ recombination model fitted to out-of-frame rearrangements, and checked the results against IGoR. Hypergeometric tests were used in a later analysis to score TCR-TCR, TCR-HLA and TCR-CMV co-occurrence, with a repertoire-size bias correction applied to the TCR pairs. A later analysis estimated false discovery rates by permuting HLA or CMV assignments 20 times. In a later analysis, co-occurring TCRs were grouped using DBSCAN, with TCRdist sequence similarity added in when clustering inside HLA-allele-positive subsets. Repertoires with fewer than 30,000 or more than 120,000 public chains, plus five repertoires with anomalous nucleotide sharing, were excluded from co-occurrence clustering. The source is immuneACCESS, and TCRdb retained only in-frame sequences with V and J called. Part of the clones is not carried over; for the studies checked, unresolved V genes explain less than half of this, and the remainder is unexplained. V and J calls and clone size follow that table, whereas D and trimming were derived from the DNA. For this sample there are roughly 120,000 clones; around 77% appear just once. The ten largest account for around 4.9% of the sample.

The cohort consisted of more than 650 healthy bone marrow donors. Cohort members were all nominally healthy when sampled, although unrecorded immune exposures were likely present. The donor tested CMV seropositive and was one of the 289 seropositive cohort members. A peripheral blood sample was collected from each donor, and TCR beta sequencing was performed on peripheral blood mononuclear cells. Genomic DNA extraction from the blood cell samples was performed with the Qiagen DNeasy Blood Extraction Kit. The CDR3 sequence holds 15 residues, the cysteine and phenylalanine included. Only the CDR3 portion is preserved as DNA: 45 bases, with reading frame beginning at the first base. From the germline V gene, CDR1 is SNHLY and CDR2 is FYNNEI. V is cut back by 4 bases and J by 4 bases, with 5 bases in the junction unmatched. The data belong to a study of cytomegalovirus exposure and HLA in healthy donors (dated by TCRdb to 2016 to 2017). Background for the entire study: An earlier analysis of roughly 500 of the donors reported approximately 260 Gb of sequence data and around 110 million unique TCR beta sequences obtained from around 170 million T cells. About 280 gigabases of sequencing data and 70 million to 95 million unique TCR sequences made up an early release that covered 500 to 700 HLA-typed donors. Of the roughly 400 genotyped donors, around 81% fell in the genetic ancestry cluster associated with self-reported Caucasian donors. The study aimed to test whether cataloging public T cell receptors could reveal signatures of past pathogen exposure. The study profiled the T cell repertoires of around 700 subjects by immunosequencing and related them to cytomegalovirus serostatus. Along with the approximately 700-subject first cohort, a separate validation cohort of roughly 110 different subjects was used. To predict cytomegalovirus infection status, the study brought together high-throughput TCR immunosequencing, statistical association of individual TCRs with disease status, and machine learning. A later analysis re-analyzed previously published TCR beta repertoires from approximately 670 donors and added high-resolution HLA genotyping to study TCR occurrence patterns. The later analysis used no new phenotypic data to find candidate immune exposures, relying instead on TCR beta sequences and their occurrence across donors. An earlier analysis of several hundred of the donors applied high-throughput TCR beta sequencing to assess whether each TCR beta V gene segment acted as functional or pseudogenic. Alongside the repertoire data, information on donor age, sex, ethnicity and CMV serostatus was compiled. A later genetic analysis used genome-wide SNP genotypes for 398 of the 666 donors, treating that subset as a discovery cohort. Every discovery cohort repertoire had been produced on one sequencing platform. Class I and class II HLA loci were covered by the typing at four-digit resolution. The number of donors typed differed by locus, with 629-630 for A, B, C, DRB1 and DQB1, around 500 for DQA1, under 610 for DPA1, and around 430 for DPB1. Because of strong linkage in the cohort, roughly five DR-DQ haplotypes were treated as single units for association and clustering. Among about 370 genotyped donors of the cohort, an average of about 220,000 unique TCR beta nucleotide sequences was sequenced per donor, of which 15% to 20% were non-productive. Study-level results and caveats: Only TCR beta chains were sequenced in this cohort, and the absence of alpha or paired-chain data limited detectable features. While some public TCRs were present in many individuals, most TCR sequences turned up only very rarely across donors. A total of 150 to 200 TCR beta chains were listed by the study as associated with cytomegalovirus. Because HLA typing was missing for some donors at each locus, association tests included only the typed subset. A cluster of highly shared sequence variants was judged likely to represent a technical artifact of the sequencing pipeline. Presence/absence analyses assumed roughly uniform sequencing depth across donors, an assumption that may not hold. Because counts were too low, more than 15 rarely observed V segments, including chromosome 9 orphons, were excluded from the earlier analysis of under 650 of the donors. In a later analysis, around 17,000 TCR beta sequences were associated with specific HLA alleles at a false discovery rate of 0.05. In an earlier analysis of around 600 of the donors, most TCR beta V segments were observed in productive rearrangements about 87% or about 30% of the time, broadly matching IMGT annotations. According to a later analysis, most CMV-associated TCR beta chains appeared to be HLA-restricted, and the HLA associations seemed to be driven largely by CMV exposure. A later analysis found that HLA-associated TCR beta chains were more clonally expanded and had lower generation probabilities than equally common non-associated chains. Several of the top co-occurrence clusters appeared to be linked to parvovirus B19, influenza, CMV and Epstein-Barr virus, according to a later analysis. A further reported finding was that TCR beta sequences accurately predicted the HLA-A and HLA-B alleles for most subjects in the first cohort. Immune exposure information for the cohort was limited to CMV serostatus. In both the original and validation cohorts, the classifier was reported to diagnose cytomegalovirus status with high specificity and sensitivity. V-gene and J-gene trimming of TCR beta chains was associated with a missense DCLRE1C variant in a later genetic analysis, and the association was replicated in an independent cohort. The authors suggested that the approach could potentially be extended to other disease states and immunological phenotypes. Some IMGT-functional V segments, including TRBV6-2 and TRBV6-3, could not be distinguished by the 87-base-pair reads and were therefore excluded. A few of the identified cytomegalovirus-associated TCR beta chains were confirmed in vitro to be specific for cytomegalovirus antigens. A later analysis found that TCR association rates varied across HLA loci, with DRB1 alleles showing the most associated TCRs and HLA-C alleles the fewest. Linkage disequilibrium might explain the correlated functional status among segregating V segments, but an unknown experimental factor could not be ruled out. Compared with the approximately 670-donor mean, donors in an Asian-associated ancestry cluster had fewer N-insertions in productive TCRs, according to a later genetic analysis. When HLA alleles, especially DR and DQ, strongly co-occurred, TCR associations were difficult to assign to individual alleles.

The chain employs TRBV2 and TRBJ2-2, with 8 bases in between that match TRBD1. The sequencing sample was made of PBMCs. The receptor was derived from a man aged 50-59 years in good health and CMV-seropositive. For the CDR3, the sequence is CASSADRGTTGELFF. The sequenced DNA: TGTGCCAGCAGTGCTGACAGGGGTACCACCGGGGAGCTGTTTTTT.